This T cell receptor (beta chain) was captured by sequencing in a study of blood T cell repertoires in COVID-19 (dated by TCRdb to the early 2020s). In terms of the full investigation: Samples from collaborators originated in the United States, Italy and Spain and spanned both the acute and convalescent phases of COVID-19. Nearly every sample came with metadata listing a de-identified subject ID, COVID-19 status, age in years and sex. The samples were drawn from two sources: the first 160 participants of the ongoing ImmuneRACE study, and 1,200 or so subjects contributed by 6 global collaborators. The repertoires were released in a freely available public database meant as a resource for research on the immune response to SARS-CoV-2. The prospective study material was composed of cDNA or gDNA derived from T cells, B-cell-depleted T cells, or PBMCs. Deeply sampled blood TCRbeta repertoires from subjects exposed to, actively infected with, or recovered from COVID-19 were included in the dataset. HLA class I and class II types, where available, came from metadata supplied by the sample provider rather than from assay-based typing.

The immunoSEQ Assay, a bias-controlled multiplex PCR, was used to amplify TCRbeta CDR3 regions from genomic DNA. As for the original processing: The number of nucleated cells in each sample was estimated from the amplification of reference gene primers within the assay. To quantify the absolute abundance of each unique TCRbeta CDR3 rearrangement, sequence reads were collapsed and filtered. For each sample, productive Simpson clonality was calculated as the square root of Simpson's diversity index across productive rearrangements. The immuneACCESS repertoire file appears here via TCRdb, limited to in-frame rearrangements. These files lack a portion of the clones; in checked studies, under half of the deficit traces to unresolved V genes, and the cause of the others is not known. V, J and clone size are taken as reported in that table, and D and trimming were inferred from the DNA itself. The sample includes 65,000 to 100,000 clones, with approximately 80% observed a single time. Clones ranked in the top ten supply about 12% of the sample.

To note about this clone: Its specific antigen is unknown. Within one base of it there is no much larger clone, and no base qualities were kept.

Whole blood was collected in K2EDTA tubes by collaborating institutions according to the institutions' own protocols. For TCRbeta analysis, collaborator samples were shipped as frozen whole blood, as isolated PBMCs, or as DNA extracted from either sample type. General study outcomes and caveats: The amount of clinical and demographic metadata varied by source and participant and was provided uncurated.

Specimen: peripheral blood. This receptor was identified in a human donor in a cohort sampled during active COVID-19.

At the DNA level, the sequence is TGCGCCAGCGTTAGCCCGGGACAGTCCATCAAGGGGGCTTTCTTT. Translation gives CASVSPGQSIKGAFF. This chain joins TRBV10-2 to TRBJ1-1; 7 of the junction bases match TRBD1. Relative to germline, V is missing 8 bases and J is missing 11 bases, with 20 bases of the junction outside any gene match. CDR1 and CDR2, per the germline V gene, are WSHSY and SAAADI. The CDR3 spans 15 residues, from the cysteine through the phenylalanine. Only CDR3 DNA is held: 45 bases, read in frame from base 1.